The following is a T cell receptor beta chain sequence with its context. Since no conserved phenylalanine or tryptophan closes the CDR3, a read error is the likely cause. The sample is drawn from a study of tumor-infiltrating lymphocytes in primary liver carcinoma. Taking roughly 18-32 mg of unsorted bulk tissue, the authors co-extracted RNA and DNA. Germline V lookup: CDR1 SGHDN, CDR2 FVKESK. The CDR3 extends over 15 amino acids. Priming with a constant-region primer yielded TCR beta cDNA from 400 to 550 ng total RNA. For TCR beta, libraries were produced by three nested multiplex PCR rounds using slightly modified ARM-PCR. The opening two PCR rounds, around 9 cycles each, paired TRBV1-TRBV30 forward primers with a C-beta reverse primer. TCRdb reprocessed the multiplex PCR reads with MiXCR, giving one entry per CDR3 protein. The sample includes tens of thousands of distinct CDR3 sequences, 70% to 85% of them seen just once.

This TCR came from a man aged 35 to 55 with primary liver carcinoma and hepatitis B virus infection. Source material: liver tumor tissue from sampling region 2. The subset: tumor region T2, inferior pole. V and J are TRBV14 and TRBJ2-1, with 9 bases identical to TRBD2. In DNA, the CDR3 is TGTGCCAGCTGCCAGTTCCTAGCGGGAAACAATGAGCAGTTCTCC. Amino acids: CASCQFLAGNNEQFS.